The rows below give T cell receptor beta chains drawn from one sample of a study of blood T cell repertoires in COVID-19. Only in-frame clones appear in the TCRdb table, and some are missing; sequencing was by immunoSEQ multiplex PCR. This sample has about 190,000 clones; approximately 80% occur once, and the top ten carry approximately 13%. Sequenced sample: peripheral blood. Every receptor here comes from a woman between 45 and 60 years old with acute or convalescent COVID-19. Both conserved end residues are trimmed from each CDR3. A D gene is named only where the DNA matches it firmly. Not all rows give a size; the values are once, few, many and, for expanded clones, a class.

V	D	size	J	CDR3
TRBV12-3/TRBV12-4	-	-	TRBJ1-2	ASSPRVDGYT
TRBV27	-	-	TRBJ1-1	ASSSGGIGQGTEAF
TRBV10-3	-	few	TRBJ2-1	ASQMTSFYEQF
TRBV28	-	-	TRBJ1-5	ASSSSRPLGEIHSNQPQH
TRBV10-2	TRBD2	-	TRBJ2-1	ASTQSGTSGRGKF
TRBV7-8	-	-	TRBJ1-1	ASSSRDTNTEAF
TRBV24-1	-	few	TRBJ2-1	ATSDLSDSMYNEQF
TRBV28	-	-	TRBJ1-1	ASSLRHTEAF
TRBV24-1	TRBD2	-	TRBJ2-1	ATSDWTSGSDEQF
TRBV18	TRBD1	-	TRBJ1-1	ASSFQGGGNTEAF
TRBV5-1	TRBD2	medium-sized	TRBJ2-5	ASSLTSGSSETQY
TRBV14	-	-	TRBJ2-4	ASSQVGGLAKNIQY
TRBV7-8	TRBD1	few	TRBJ2-1	ASSLDGQGALGQF
TRBV6-6	-	-	TRBJ2-3	ASSYRQATDTQY
TRBV7-2	-	-	TRBJ1-1	ASSLESGQRAF
TRBV4-1	TRBD1	-	TRBJ1-1	ASSGLGQGVTEAF
TRBV2	-	few	TRBJ1-1	ASTKDVGGRSTEAF
TRBV11-3	-	-	TRBJ2-1	ASSRAGGRYNEQF
TRBV3-1/TRBV3-2	TRBD1	-	TRBJ2-4	ASSQEYGQGLAKNIQY
TRBV10-1	TRBD1	-	TRBJ2-5	ASSDREPGGTQY
TRBV3-1/TRBV3-2	-	-	TRBJ1-5	ASSQDLRGQPQH
TRBV28	-	-	TRBJ2-7	ASRRGRSDEQY
TRBV10-1	-	-	TRBJ2-7	ASSPDWSYEQY
TRBV5-6	-	few	TRBJ1-3	ASSLRTGGGGGNTIY
TRBV28	TRBD1	-	TRBJ1-2	ASSSDRGRDWSGGYT
TRBV1	-	-	TRBJ2-7	TSSPGGVSYEQY
TRBV11-2	-	-	TRBJ1-2	ASSFGTAATRGYT
TRBV27	-	-	TRBJ2-3	ASSFQRGTDTQY
TRBV5-1	TRBD2	few	TRBJ2-7	ASSAGLDYEQY
TRBV11-3	TRBD2	-	TRBJ2-7	ASSPFGAGASYEQY
TRBV19	TRBD1	-	TRBJ1-2	ASSLGDRVYGYT
TRBV5-5	TRBD2	-	TRBJ2-7	ASSPREGPYEQY
TRBV19	-	-	TRBJ2-1	ASSRGNEQF
TRBV18	-	-	TRBJ2-7	ASSPGSGQRYEQY
TRBV6-5	-	-	TRBJ1-6	ASWGPLGSPLH
TRBV28	TRBD2	-	TRBJ2-1	ASSSGGTSFNEQF
TRBV16	-	once	TRBJ1-2	ASTMGVGPNYGYT
TRBV5-1	TRBD1	-	TRBJ1-4	ASSGGTGGEKLF
TRBV24-1	-	-	TRBJ1-1	ATSDGLQGGITEAF
TRBV6-5	-	-	TRBJ2-2	ASTGTSGELF
TRBV28	TRBD1	-	TRBJ2-2	ASSSRDRRTGELF
TRBV2	-	few	TRBJ1-5	ASRQQLPPQH
TRBV9	TRBD1	-	TRBJ2-2	ASSVVQGATGELF
TRBV15	TRBD2	-	TRBJ2-1	ATSRGISGGIHNEQF
TRBV28	-	few	TRBJ2-7	ASSLSGELSEQY
TRBV5-1	TRBD2	-	TRBJ2-7	ASSRGTSGGRDQY
TRBV3-1/TRBV3-2	-	-	TRBJ2-6	ASSQAGAGANVLT
TRBV7-2	-	-	TRBJ1-6	ASSLGSRGRNSPLH
TRBV11-2	TRBD2	-	TRBJ2-5	ASSEGSGREETQY
TRBV28	-	-	TRBJ1-2	ASSLSWGLGDGYT
TRBV28	TRBD1	-	TRBJ2-7	VLGGQGAREQY
TRBV18	TRBD1	-	TRBJ1-5	ASSPSSGTGGNQPQH
TRBV28	-	-	TRBJ1-3	ASSGAYRSGNTIY
TRBV6-5	-	-	TRBJ1-2	ASSYLNGGYT